This T cell receptor beta chain derives from a study of T cell repertoires in cytomegalovirus infection. Study as a whole: TCR beta signatures that were public indicated CMV infection and matching HLA type. Broader study findings: Predominance within the ex vivo response was attributable to HLA-C-restricted CMV-specific TCR beta clonotypes. The cumulative frequency of public TCR beta families distinguished individuals who carried CMV together with the relevant HLA.

Points on this clonotype: The antigen is not known.

Per the germline V gene, CDR1 is MNHGY and CDR2 is SAAAGT. The CDR3 totals 13 residues. V was shortened by 5 bases and J by 5 bases, with 12 bases between the two germline ends. In TCRdb, the reads were re-called with MiXCR into one record per CDR3 protein. The sample includes 200,000 to 300,000 distinct CDR3 sequences, roughly 9% of them seen just once. Material for sequencing was PBMCs. The origin of this receptor is a human donor in good health (CMV status not recorded). Some clones in this sample may be carry-over from other donors' samples. The gene calls are TRBV6-8 and TRBJ2-5; D is perhaps TRBD2 (5 bases). CDR3 sequence (DNA): TGTGCCAGCAGTCGCGCCGGCGGGGAGACCCAGTACTTC. Its translation is CASSRAGGETQYF.